This section outlines one T cell receptor (beta chain) sequence together with its context. This clonotype was seen only a few times. Its antigen specificity is not known. No base qualities exist here, and no much larger clone lies one base off it. These data originate in a study of identical twins (dated by TCRdb to the mid-2010s). Regarding the study in general: The study deep-sequenced TCR alpha and beta repertoires from monozygotic twins, unrelated adults of various ages and cord blood to test whether fetal clonotypes persist. Replicate twin experiments were performed at different times using different library preparation protocols to rule out contamination.

Overall study outcomes, separate from this receptor: Abundant cord blood beta clonotypes had fewer insertions, young adult naive repertoires showed a similar but weaker trend, and memory repertoires showed no such trend. Zero-insertion analyses could be partly confounded by invariant T cells such as MAIT and iNKT, although diverse VJ usage argued against such confounding for most clonotypes. Conclusions relied on cross-sectional statistical analysis, since the same donors could not be followed over many years. Excess twin sharing in beta out-of-frame sequences was weaker because fewer shared sequences lowered the signal-to-noise ratio. In monozygotic twins, out-of-frame TCR alpha sharing was systematically underestimated by recombination models, although the models agreed with sharing between unrelated individuals. Compared with coincidental sharing between unrelated individuals, out-of-frame TCR alpha sequences shared between twins had an excess of sequences with low generation probability.

According to the germline V gene, CDR1 reads SGHTA and CDR2 reads FQGTGA. Unmatched junction bases come to 8, with V trimmed by 2 bases and J by 6 bases. The CDR3 has 16 amino acids, counting the end cysteine and phenylalanine. Only the CDR3 DNA stays, 48 bases, in frame from base 1. The library was produced with 5' RACE. The reads were generated on an Illumina HiSeq 2000. A universal primer binding site was introduced by template switching, and a unique molecular identifier was present in the final cDNA, enabling accurate counting of TCR cDNA molecules. First-strand cDNA for TCR alpha and beta chains was synthesized from specific primers in the conserved constant-segment region. To control for contamination, every cDNA library carried two barcodes: a SMART-Mk sample barcode plus Illumina barcodes. TruSeq adapter sequences, together with Illumina sample barcodes, were added in two successive PCR steps. The Illumina HiSeq platform was used with custom primers to sequence TCR alpha and beta cDNA libraries. The source study handled its data this way. MiGEC processed the raw reads to extract unique molecular identifiers, while MiXCR was used to determine the CDR3 positions. Recombination models were inferred per individual with the repgenHMM and IGoR tools using an EM algorithm. Shared clonotype analysis was performed with the tcR package in R, normalizing sharing by the product of cloneset sizes. To study raw recombination without the effects of thymic and clonal selection, out-of-frame nonproductive sequences were analyzed. Using fastp at Q25 and MiXCR, TCRdb reprocessed the public reads and kept productive beta chains. Rows with one shared CDR3 protein collapse into an entry with the most common genes and DNA. TCRdb, not the authors, supplied the V and J calls. For this sample there are over 550,000 distinct CDR3 sequences; 7.1% appear just once. The top ten hold roughly 1.6% of the sample.

All donors were healthy Caucasians. Three pairs of female monozygotic twins, all aged roughly 18 to 29 years, were included in the twin cohort. RNA for TCR libraries was isolated from peripheral blood mononuclear cells. The data also belong to a second study, concerning yellow fever vaccine responses in identical twins. The second investigation adds: According to the authors, in identical twins the way T cells responded to vaccination appeared partly convergent and partly personalized. In identical twins, the study followed T cell clones that responded to the vaccine with precision.

This TCR was recovered from a woman younger than 35 in good health. Sequencing used PBMCs. The rearrangement combines TRBV7-3 with TRBJ2-2, and 8 junctional nucleotides match TRBD2. The nucleotides read TGTGCCAGCAGCTTATTTCTCGGGAGGGCCCCCGGGGAGCTGTTTTTT. It codes for CASSLFLGRAPGELFF.